This T cell receptor beta chain was found in a study of regulatory T cells in long-lasting Graves disease (dated by TCRdb to the early 2020s). Turning to the overall study: In the newly diagnosed Graves' disease group, patients had been taking antithyroid drugs for less than 3 months. TCR sequencing covered some 13 persistent and 20 newly diagnosed Graves' disease patients, around 35 samples in total. Patients with persistent Graves' disease were compared with patients with newly diagnosed Graves' disease using TCR sequencing and RNA sequencing of peripheral blood. The study was conducted in China and was registered as a clinical trial. What the authors observed across the whole study: Preferential use of TRBV28, TRBJ1-2 and TRBJ2-5 was observed in persistent disease, whereas TRBV20-1 and TRBJ2-1 were favored in newly diagnosed disease. Sequencing and analysis were restricted to the TCR beta chain. The study examined only peripheral blood because the primary lesion, thyroid tissue, could not be accessed. The small sample size was acknowledged by the authors as a limitation that may reduce accuracy. Lower TCR Shannon entropy and fewer highly expanded clones were observed in persistent Graves' disease patients than in newly diagnosed patients, which suggested clonal expansion. A larger number of public clonotypes was shared among persistent patients (fewer than 3,000) than among newly diagnosed patients (roughly 980).

V trim: 5 bases; J trim: 8 bases; unmatched bases: 5. The germline V gene yields MDHEN for CDR1 and SYDVKM for CDR2. The CDR3 holds 13 amino acids from the cysteine to the phenylalanine. Only the CDR3 region is kept as DNA, spanning 39 bases read in frame from base 1. In the case of this clonotype: This clone's antigen is unknown. No much larger clonotype is one base removed from it; base qualities were not supplied.

Taken with the paper, the label for time point translates to: newly diagnosed GD, antithyroid drugs for less than 3 months. For both TCR sequencing and RNA sequencing, RNA was extracted from PBMCs using TRIzol. The diagnosis of Graves' disease followed American Thyroid Association guidelines. Patients were recruited from an endocrinology department in Xi'an, China. Each patient gave approximately 10 milliliters of peripheral blood, collected in an EDTA anticoagulant tube. Ficoll Paque Plus density gradient separation was used to isolate PBMCs, and no additional T cell sorting was done. An Agilent 2100 Bioanalyzer and agarose gel were used to check RNA quality, and a NanoDrop 2000 was used to measure RNA concentration. Library preparation was by multiplex PCR. Instrument on record: Illumina HiSeq 4000. TCR beta libraries were built with iRepertoire HTBI primers and Arm-PCR amplification of CDR3 regions. Gel purification was performed on PCR products prior to sequencing. Regarding the original processing steps: A total of under 80 TRBV and some 13 TRBJ segments were identified across samples and were used for gene usage analysis of CDR3 amino acid clonotypes. COPE and FqMerger were used to merge filtered high-quality paired reads into contigs. BLAST was used to align contigs to IMGT TRBV, TRBD and TRBJ reference genes, with CDR3 defined following IMGT. Any clonotype with a frequency above 0.1% was classified as a highly expanded clone. Repertoire diversity was measured by Shannon entropy, and V-J evenness by the Gini coefficient. Clonotypes shared by more than one individual were considered public. Through fastp at Q25 and MiXCR, TCRdb rebuilt clones from the public reads, retaining in-frame beta chains. Rows are unified per CDR3 protein, each entry keeping the most common DNA and genes. The V and J calls here are based on TCRdb, not the publication. The sample table contains some 320,000 distinct CDR3 sequences; only one count was recorded for 15% to 20% of them. The ten top clones hold around 37% of the sample.

This clonotype originated in a female donor with Graves disease. Here the chain combines TRBV28 and TRBJ2-1; TRBD2 fits 8 bases in the junction. Sequenced material: peripheral blood mononuclear cells (PBMCs), taken at new diagnosis, from a patient treated with antithyroid drugs. The CDR3 region reads CASSTGGGDEQFF. Here is the DNA: TGTGCCAGCAGTACGGGGGGGGGCGATGAGCAGTTCTTC.